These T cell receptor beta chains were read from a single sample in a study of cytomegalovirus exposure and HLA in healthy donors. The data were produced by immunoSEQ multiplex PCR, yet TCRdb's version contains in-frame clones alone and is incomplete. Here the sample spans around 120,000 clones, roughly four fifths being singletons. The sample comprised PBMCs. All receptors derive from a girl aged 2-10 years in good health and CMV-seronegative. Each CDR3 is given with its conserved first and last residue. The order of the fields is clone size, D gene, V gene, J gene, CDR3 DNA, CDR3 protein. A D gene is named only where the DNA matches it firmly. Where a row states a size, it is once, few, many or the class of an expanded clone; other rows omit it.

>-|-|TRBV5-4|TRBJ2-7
TGTGCCAGCAGCTTGGAGGGGGATTTGTACGAGCAGTACTTC
CASSLEGDLYEQYF
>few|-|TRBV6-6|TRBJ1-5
TGTGCCAGCAACCAGAACCCCCGACAGTTACATCAGCCCCAGCATTTT
CASNQNPRQLHQPQHF
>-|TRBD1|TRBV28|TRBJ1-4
TGTGCCAGCAGACCTGACCGGGACAGGGCCAATGAAAAACTGTTTTTT
CASRPDRDRANEKLFF
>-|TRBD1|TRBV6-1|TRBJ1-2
TGTGCCAGCAGTACCCAGGGGGCTTTTAACTATGGCTACACCTTC
CASSTQGAFNYGYTF
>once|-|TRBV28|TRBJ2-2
TGTGCCAGCAGTTTTGGGACGGAGGAGGGCGGGGAGCTGTTTTTT
CASSFGTEEGGELFF
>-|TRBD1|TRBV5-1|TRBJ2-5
TGCGCCAGCAGCTTGGCTTCCCAGACAGGGGGGAAGACCCAGTACTTC
CASSLASQTGGKTQYF
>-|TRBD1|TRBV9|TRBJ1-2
TGTGCCAGCAGCGTAGGGACCGGGACAGGGAACTATGGCTACACCTTC
CASSVGTGTGNYGYTF
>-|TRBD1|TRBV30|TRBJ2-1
TGTGCCTGGGACAGGGGCTCCTACAATGAGCAGTTCTTC
CAWDRGSYNEQFF
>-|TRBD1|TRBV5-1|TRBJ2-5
TGCGCCAGCAGCTTGCCCCCTCCAGGGGGACCACAAGAGACCCAGTACTTC
CASSLPPPGGPQETQYF
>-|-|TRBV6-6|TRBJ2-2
TGTGCCAGCAGTGCCCGACAGGTCGGGGAGCTGTTTTTT
CASSARQVGELFF
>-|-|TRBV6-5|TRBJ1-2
TGTGCCAGCAGTATCGGGCAGGGGATGGGCTACACCTTC
CASSIGQGMGYTF
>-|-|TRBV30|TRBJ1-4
TGTGCCTGGCAAAGAGGGCCTGCAACTAATGAAAAACTGTTTTTT
CAWQRGPATNEKLFF
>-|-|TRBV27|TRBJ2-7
TGTGCCAGCAGTTTAGGACAGTCCTGGGACGAGCAGTACTTC
CASSLGQSWDEQYF
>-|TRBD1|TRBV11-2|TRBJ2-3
TGTGCCAGCAGCTTAGTTAAGACAGGGGCCACAGATACGCAGTATTTT
CASSLVKTGATDTQYF
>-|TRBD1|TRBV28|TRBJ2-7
TGTGCCAGCAGTAGCAGGGGGCCGACCTACGAGCAGTACTTC
CASSSRGPTYEQYF
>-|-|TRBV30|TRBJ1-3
TGTGCCTGGAGTACTACGGCTGGAAACACCATATATTTT
CAWSTTAGNTIYF
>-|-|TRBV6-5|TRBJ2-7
TGTGCCAGCAGTTATGGAAGGACTGCGTCCTACGAGCAGTACTTC
CASSYGRTASYEQYF